This T cell receptor beta chain stems from a study of blood T cell repertoires in COVID-19. Method: immunoSEQ multiplex PCR; TCRdb's copy keeps in-frame clones and lacks some. The top ten clones hold around 1.8% of a sample with roughly 250,000 clones, around nine tenths of them seen once. CDR1 is MNHNY and CDR2 is SVGAGI in the germline V gene (reference sequence). V was cut by 6 bases and J by 4 bases, with 16 bases left in between. The CDR3 length is 16 residues. Either two negative PCRs, clearance, or symptom resolution qualified Cohort 3 donors as recovered. The material sequenced was PBMCs or T cells enriched from blood (not recorded which). This receptor was taken from a young woman who had recovered from COVID-19. V gene TRBV6-6 combines with J gene TRBJ1-6; D is perhaps TRBD1 (6 bases). The CDR3 DNA is TGTGCCAGCAGCCGGGGACATGGCACTTATAATTCACCCCTCCACTTT. The encoded protein is CASSRGHGTYNSPLHF.